This section outlines one TCR beta chain sequence together with its context. The antigen is not known. V lost 5 bases and J 11 bases, leaving 12 bases between the germline ends. The germline V gene has CDR1 MNHEY and CDR2 SVGAGI. CDR3 length: 11 amino acids. This specimen comes from a study of radiation and T cells in renal cell carcinoma. Study-level points and caveats: Without pretreatment biopsies, baseline tumor clonotype presence was undetermined.

Assay used: immunoSEQ multiplex PCR; TCRdb lists only in-frame clones, some missing. This table has over 60,000 clones, roughly 83% appearing once. Time point given: blood 4 weeks post-SBRT, at nephrectomy. The treatment here: 15 Gy SBRT to primary tumor, nephrectomy 4 weeks later. Radiation-treated patients gave blood at baseline, week 2 and week 4. The rearrangement links TRBV6-5 to TRBJ1-1; weak D call: TRBD1 (6 bases). The sequence came from a woman in her sixties or seventies with renal cell carcinoma. This specimen consisted of blood, obtained from a patient whose treatment included radiotherapy and nephrectomy. The CDR3 bases are TGTGCCAGCAGTACAGGGCCTGGGGCTTTCTTT. Translation gives CASSTGPGAFF.